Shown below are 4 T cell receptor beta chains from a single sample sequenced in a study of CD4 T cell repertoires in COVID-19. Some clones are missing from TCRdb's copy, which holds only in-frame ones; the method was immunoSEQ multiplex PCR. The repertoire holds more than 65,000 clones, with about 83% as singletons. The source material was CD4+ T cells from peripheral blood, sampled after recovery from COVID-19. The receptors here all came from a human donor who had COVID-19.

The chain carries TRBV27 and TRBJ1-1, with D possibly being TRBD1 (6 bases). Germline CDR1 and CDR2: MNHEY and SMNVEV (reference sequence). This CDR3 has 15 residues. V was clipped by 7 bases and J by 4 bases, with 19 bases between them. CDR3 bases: TGTGCCAGCACCGCACCTGGGGGCGGAGGCACTGAAGCTTTCTTT. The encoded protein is CASTAPGGGGTEAFF.

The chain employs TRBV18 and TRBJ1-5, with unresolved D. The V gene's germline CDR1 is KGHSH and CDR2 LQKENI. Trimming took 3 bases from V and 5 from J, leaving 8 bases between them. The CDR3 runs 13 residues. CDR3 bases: TGTGCCAGCTCACCGGCCCAGGATCAGCCCCAGCATTTT. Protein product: CASSPAQDQPQHF.

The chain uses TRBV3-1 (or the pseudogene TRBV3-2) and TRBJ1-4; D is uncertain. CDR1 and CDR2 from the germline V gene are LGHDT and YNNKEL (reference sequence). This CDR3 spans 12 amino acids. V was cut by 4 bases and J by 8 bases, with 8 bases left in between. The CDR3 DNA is TGTGCCAGCAGCCTAGCTAGGGAAAAACTGTTTTTT. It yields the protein CASSLAREKLFF.

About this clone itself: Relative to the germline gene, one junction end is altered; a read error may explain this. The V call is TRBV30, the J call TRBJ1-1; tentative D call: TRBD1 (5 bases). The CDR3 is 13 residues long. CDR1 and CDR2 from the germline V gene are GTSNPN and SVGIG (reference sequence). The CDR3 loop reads CAWTPQRDRGMRF. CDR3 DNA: TGTGCCTGGACCCCCCAACGGGACCGAGGGATGAGATTT.